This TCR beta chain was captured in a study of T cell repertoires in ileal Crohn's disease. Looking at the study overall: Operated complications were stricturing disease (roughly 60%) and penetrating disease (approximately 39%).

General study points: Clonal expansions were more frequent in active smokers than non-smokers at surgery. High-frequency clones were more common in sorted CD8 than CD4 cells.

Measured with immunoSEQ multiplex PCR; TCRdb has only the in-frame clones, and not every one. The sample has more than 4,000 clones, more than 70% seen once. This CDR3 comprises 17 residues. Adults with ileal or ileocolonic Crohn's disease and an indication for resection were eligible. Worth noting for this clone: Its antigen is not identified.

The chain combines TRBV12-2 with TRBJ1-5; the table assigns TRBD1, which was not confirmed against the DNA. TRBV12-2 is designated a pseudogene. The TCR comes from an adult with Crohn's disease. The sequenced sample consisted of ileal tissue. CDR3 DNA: TGTGCAAGTCGCGCGGAATCCGGGACAGGTGATAATCAGCCCCAGCATTTT. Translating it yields CASRAESGTGDNQPQHF.